What follows are 5 T cell receptor beta chains derived from one specimen sequenced in a study of neurological immune-mediated disorders. The time point was: technical triplicate 2. In TCRdb, the 5' RACE reads were re-called with MiXCR into one record per CDR3 protein. The sample consists of more than 55,000 distinct CDR3 sequences, 24% of them appearing once. The specimen was PBMCs. The receptors derive from a man in his 60s with HTLV-1-associated myelopathy (HAM/TSP).

This clonotype has ten or more counts. The chain employs TRBV5-1 and TRBJ2-1; D remains unclear. V was shortened by 2 bases and J by 3 bases, with 18 bases between the two germline ends. This CDR3 contains 17 residues. Germline V lookup: CDR1 SGHRS, CDR2 YFSETQ. The DNA of the CDR3 is TGCGCCAGCAGCTTCCTACCTTTGACCCGGAACTACAATGAGCAGTTCTTC. This gives the protein CASSFLPLTRNYNEQFF.

There are many counts of this clonotype. The CDR3 bases are TGTGCCAGCTCACCACCGACGGGGGTGAAGACCCAGTACTTC. It codes for CASSPPTGVKTQYF. The V and J genes are TRBV18 and TRBJ2-5; a weak D match, TRBD2 (6 bases). The germline CDR1 and CDR2 sequences are KGHSH and LQKENI. V lost 0 bases and J lost 6, with 11 bases in between. The CDR3 is 14 amino acids. Variable domain in full (rest from reference TRBV18 and TRBJ2-5): NAGVMQNPRHLVRRRGQEARLRCSPMKGHSHVYWYRQLPEEGLKFMVYLQKENIIDESGMPKERFSAEFPKEGPSILRIQQVVRGDSAAYFCASSPPTGVKTQYFGPGTRLLVL.

V gene TRBV5-5 combines with J gene TRBJ1-4, with D unclear. This CDR3 region has 15 residues. Between the trimmed V and J ends, which lost 2 bases and 1 base, there was a span of 9 bases. Germline CDR1 is SGHKS and CDR2 is YYEKEE (reference sequence). DNA for the CDR3: TGTGCCAGCAGCTTTGGCGCGGGAACTAATGAAAAACTGTTTTTT. Its translation: CASSFGAGTNEKLFF.

This clonotype was observed many times. The chain's CDR3 is CASARERSGELFF. The CDR3 DNA follows: TGTGCCAGCGCGCGGGAGAGGAGCGGGGAGCTGTTTTTT. The chain is built from TRBV6-6 and TRBJ2-2; TRBD2 matches at 7 bases. CDR3 size: 13 residues. Germline CDR1 reads MNHNY; CDR2 reads SVGAGI (reference sequence). V was clipped by 8 bases and J by 7 bases; unmatched bases: 7.

This clonotype was recorded once. V gene TRBV5-1 combines with J gene TRBJ2-1; 9 nucleotides align to TRBD1. With 0 bases clipped from V and 14 bases from J, the junction kept 9 bases outside the gene matches. Germline V gives CDR1 SGHRS, CDR2 YFSETQ. This CDR3 contains 14 residues. The CDR3 reads CASSLVQGADGEFF. Here the CDR3 DNA reads TGCGCCAGCAGCTTGGTACAGGGGGCGGATGGGGAGTTCTTC.